A single sample gave rise to the 21 T cell receptor beta chains below, sequenced in a study of OX40 agonist ivuxolimab in advanced cancers. Data came from immunoSEQ multiplex PCR; TCRdb stores just in-frame clones and leaves some out. Of tens of thousands of clones listed, around 89% are singletons. The sequences come from CD4+ or CD8+ T cells sorted from blood, collected in a trial of the OX40 agonist ivuxolimab. These receptors all come from an adult with an advanced solid tumor such as melanoma, head and neck, liver or kidney cancer.

The genes are TRBV19 and TRBJ2-1; D remains unclear. CDR1 is LNHDA and CDR2 is SQIVND in the germline V gene (reference sequence). The germline V and J ends were trimmed by 1 base and 10 bases, with 8 bases remaining between them. This CDR3 contains 12 residues. The CDR3 region has the DNA TGTGCCAGTAGTATAGGGGTGGGCGAGCAGTTCTTC. It translates to CASSIGVGEQFF.

The V gene is TRBV6-5, the J gene TRBJ1-6, with 8 positions matching TRBD1. CDR3 length: 16 amino acids. V was pared by 1 base and J by 10 bases, with 9 bases of the junction left unmatched. CDR1 is MNHEY, CDR2 SVGAGI, per germline. CDR3 sequence (DNA): TGTGCCAGCAGTTACTACGGACAGGGTTCATACTCACCCCTCCACTTT. Encoded protein: CASSYYGQGSYSPLHF.

The V and J genes are TRBV13 and TRBJ1-3; TRBD1 might be the D (6 bases). The germline V and J ends were trimmed by 4 bases and 3 bases, with 13 bases remaining between them. The CDR3 consists of 15 residues. CDR1 and CDR2 from the germline V gene are PRHDT and FYEKMQ (reference sequence). The CDR3 loop reads CASSSGGSFGNTIYF. Here the CDR3 DNA reads TGTGCCAGCAGCTCCGGGGGCTCCTTTGGAAACACCATATATTTT.

This clone was found once. The chain couples TRBV29-1 to TRBJ1-2; a weak D match, TRBD1 (6 bases). CDR3 length: 13 residues. The V end lost 5 bases, the J end lost 3 bases, and 13 bases lay between the germline ends. Germline values: CDR1 SQVTM, CDR2 ANQGSEA. CDR3 in DNA: TGCAGCGTTAGCCGACAGGCTGACTATGGCTACACCTTC. Its protein is CSVSRQADYGYTF.

The rearrangement uses TRBV6-5 and TRBJ1-1; 10 bases align to TRBD1. CDR1 and CDR2 (germline): MNHEY, SVGAGI. V shed 2 bases and J 5 bases; nucleotides not matched to a gene: 2. The CDR3 loop spans 14 amino acids. CDR3 in amino acids: CASSYDRGLTEAFF. CDR3 DNA sequence: TGTGCCAGCAGTTACGACAGGGGGCTGACTGAAGCTTTCTTT.

This chain links TRBV29-1 with TRBJ2-1, with a possible D match to TRBD2 (7 bases). There are 16 residues in the CDR3. Per germline, CDR1 SQVTM and CDR2 ANQGSEA. The V end lost 6 bases, the J end lost 8 bases, and 26 bases lay between the germline ends. CDR3 sequence (DNA): TGCAGCGTGAGAGGGGGGGCAGGGTTCGTTGTCGATGAGCAGTTCTTC. This sequence encodes CSVRGGAGFVVDEQFF.

The chain is built from TRBV6-5 and TRBJ2-1; D gene ambiguous. The CDR3 has 15 amino acids. The V gene's germline CDR1 is MNHEY and CDR2 SVGAGI. Trimming left V 1 base short and J 1 base short, with 8 bases between. CDR3 nucleotide sequence: TGTGCCAGCAGTTACTTGGCGGCGTCCTACAATGAGCAGTTCTTC. Amino acids: CASSYLAASYNEQFF.

This clone is medium-sized within its sample. The chain carries TRBV7-8 and TRBJ1-2; D gene unclear. V was pared by 1 base and J by 5 bases, with 17 bases between. Per germline, CDR1 SGHVS and CDR2 FQNEAQ. CDR3 length equals 16 residues. CDR3 residues: CASSLGWAGGEYGYTF. CDR3 DNA: TGTGCCAGCAGCTTAGGTTGGGCAGGCGGGGAGTATGGCTACACCTTC.

The chain joins TRBV4-3 to TRBJ2-7, with TRBD2 identical over 10 bases. This CDR3 spans 19 amino acids. The germline V gene encodes CDR1 LGHNA and CDR2 YSLEER. With V trimmed by 0 bases and J by 4 bases, 15 bases remained unmatched. CDR3 region: CASSQDVASGGAFGYEQYF. The CDR3, as DNA: TGCGCCAGCAGCCAAGATGTAGCGAGCGGGGGGGCCTTTGGGTACGAGCAGTACTTC.

J is TRBJ2-4 and V is TRBV21-1; the D call of TRBD2 is as the table states it, not checked on the DNA. TRBV21-1 is a listed pseudogene. This CDR3 contains 17 residues. The CDR3 coding sequence is TGTGCCAGCAGCACCCGGTGGAGCGGGGGGGCCAAAAACATTCAGTACTTC. It codes for CASSTRWSGGAKNIQYF.

This chain connects TRBV7-9 to TRBJ2-7, with a weak D call TRBD1 (5 bases). Germline CDR1 reads SEHNR; CDR2 reads FQNEAQ (reference sequence). The CDR3 extends over 16 amino acids. V shed 1 base and J shed 4 bases, with 17 bases lying between them. The CDR3 nucleotides read TGTGCCAGCAGCTTAGATCCCGCAGGGCACGGGTACGAGCAGTACTTC. This codes for CASSLDPAGHGYEQYF.

This clone was observed a single time. This CDR3 reads CASSFSAGDEQYF. CDR3 sequence (DNA): TGTGCCAGCAGCTTTTCGGCAGGGGACGAGCAGTACTTC. This chain joins TRBV5-4 and TRBJ2-7, with D perhaps TRBD1 (6 bases). V was pared by 2 bases and J by 5 bases, with 11 bases between. The CDR3 runs 13 residues. In germline, CDR1 is SGHNT, CDR2 YYREEE (reference sequence).

The V call is TRBV4-3, the J call TRBJ2-7; 7 positions agree with TRBD1. From germline, CDR1 is LGHNA and CDR2 YSLEER. V trimming: 0 bases; J trimming: 1 base; junction bases outside the gene matches: 3. There are 15 residues in the CDR3. CDR3 protein: CASSQETGLSYEQYF. The CDR3 DNA is TGCGCCAGCAGCCAAGAGACAGGGCTTTCCTACGAGCAGTACTTC.

The V and J genes are TRBV7-6 and TRBJ2-1; perhaps TRBD2 as D (5 bases). Between the trimmed V and J ends, which lost 2 bases and 10 bases, there was a span of 12 bases. The CDR3 contains 13 residues. Germline CDR1 is SGHVS and CDR2 is FNYEAQ. The CDR3 DNA sequence: TGTGCCAGCAGCTTATCCTCGTCGGGGGAGCAGTTCTTC. It encodes CASSLSSSGEQFF.

This clone was seen more than once but under ten times. The chain recombines TRBV4-1 with TRBJ1-5; perhaps TRBD1 as D (5 bases). Germline-derived CDR1 and CDR2 are MGHRA and YSYEKL. The CDR3 spans 14 residues. Trimming cost V 3 bases and J 3 bases, with 9 bases left between them. CDR3: CASSHTGPNQPQHF. Written as DNA, the CDR3 is TGCGCCAGCAGCCATACAGGTCCCAATCAGCCCCAGCATTTT.

V and J are TRBV28 and TRBJ1-1; D unresolved. The CDR3 consists of 11 residues. Germline V gene data show CDR1 as MDHEN and CDR2 as SYDVKM. Trimming pared 6 bases from V and 0 bases from J, leaving 2 bases between. CDR3 in DNA: TGTGCCAGCAGAGTGAACACTGAAGCTTTCTTT. Translation gives CASRVNTEAFF.

The table lists this clone with a count of one. CDR3 sequence: CASSDGTVQETQYF. The CDR3 coding sequence is TGTGCCAGCAGCGATGGGACAGTACAAGAGACCCAGTACTTC. The chain joins TRBV9 to TRBJ2-5, with 7 nucleotides matching TRBD1. The germline V gene has CDR1 SGDLS and CDR2 YYNGEE. CDR3 length: 14 amino acids. Trimming cost V 3 bases and J 2 bases; bases outside gene matches: 4.

This sequence joins TRBV7-9 and TRBJ2-7; TRBD2 aligns across 9 bases. Germline CDR1 is SEHNR and CDR2 is FQNEAQ (reference sequence). CDR3 length equals 13 residues. V gave up 7 bases and J gave up 2 bases; unmatched junction bases: 3. The CDR3, as DNA: TGTGCCAGCACGCGGGGGGGGACCTACGAGCAGTACTTC. This translates into CASTRGGTYEQYF.

This chain links TRBV14 with TRBJ2-7; D is unresolved. The CDR3 extends over 13 amino acids. Trimming removed 0 bases at V and 3 bases at J, with 6 bases between. The V gene's germline CDR1 is SGHDN and CDR2 FVKESK. The CDR3 DNA is TGTGCCAGCAGCCAAGATTTGAGCTACGAGCAGTACTTC. It encodes CASSQDLSYEQYF.

The chain links TRBV19 to TRBJ1-1; TRBD1 agrees at 8 bases. The CDR3 is 14 residues long. Germline assignment: CDR1 LNHDA and CDR2 SQIVND (reference sequence). V trimming: 7 bases; J trimming: 3 bases; junction bases outside the gene matches: 7. The CDR3 sequence is CASTPGGDYTEAFF. The CDR3 coding sequence is TGTGCCAGTACCCCAGGGGGCGATTACACTGAAGCTTTCTTT.

The rearrangement uses TRBV27 and TRBJ2-6; D remains unclear. The CDR3 covers 12 residues. Trimming took off 4 bases at V and 4 bases at J, with 2 bases between the two ends. Germline V gene sequence: CDR1 MNHEY, CDR2 SMNVEV (reference sequence). The CDR3 region is CASSSGANVLTF. CDR3 DNA sequence: TGTGCCAGCAGTTCAGGGGCCAACGTCCTGACTTTC.